The 12 T cell receptor beta chains below all came from one sample that was sequenced in a study of cytomegalovirus exposure and HLA in healthy donors. PCR involved 60 Vbeta and 13 Jbeta primers. Measured with immunoSEQ multiplex PCR; TCRdb has only the in-frame clones, and not every one. The table records about 150,000 clones, 70% to 80% of them present only once. The source material was PBMCs. The receptors derive from a middle-aged man in good health and CMV-seropositive.

This clone appeared a few times. The rearrangement joins TRBV11-3 to TRBJ2-1; the match to TRBD2 covers 11 bases. V was clipped by 2 bases and J by 10 bases; unmatched bases: 4. The CDR3 covers 14 residues. The germline V gene has CDR1 SGHNT and CDR2 YENEEA. The CDR3, as DNA: TGTGCCAGCAGCTTATTTGGGACTAGCGGAGAGCAGTTCTTC. This encodes CASSLFGTSGEQFF.

The sample holds one count of this clone. For the CDR3, the DNA is TGTGCCAGCAGTGACTCGAGGGCGGGTCAGCCCCAGCATTTT. It is translated as CASSDSRAGQPQHF. The rearrangement joins TRBV6-4 to TRBJ1-5; no definite D call. The CDR3 loop spans 14 amino acids. Trimming took off 0 bases at V and 6 bases at J, with 9 bases between the two ends. Looked up from germline, CDR1 is MRHNA and CDR2 is SNTAGT.

DNA for the CDR3: TGTGCCAGCACCGATGGGGGGATCCCCTACGAGCAGTACTTC. This gives the protein CASTDGGIPYEQYF. The chain carries TRBV28 and TRBJ2-5; D perhaps matches TRBD2 (6 bases). The last part of the DNA fits TRBJ2-7 better; the J call may be wrong. Germline assignment: CDR1 MDHEN and CDR2 SYDVKM. CDR3 length: 14 amino acids.

The chain recombines TRBV10-3 with TRBJ2-7; 11 bases are shared with TRBD1. The germline CDR1 and CDR2 sequences are ENHRY and SYGVKD. This CDR3 spans 15 amino acids. V shed 3 bases, J shed 5 bases, and the junction held 6 bases outside the gene matches. The chain's CDR3 is CAISDLGTGGHEQYF. In DNA form, the CDR3 reads TGTGCCATCAGTGACCTCGGGACAGGGGGGCACGAGCAGTACTTC.

The V call is TRBV20-1, the J call TRBJ2-7; unclear D gene. CDR1 DFQATT and CDR2 SNEGSKA come from the germline V gene (reference sequence). Deletions cut 3 bases from V and 4 bases from J, with 7 bases between. The CDR3 length is 11 residues. The CDR3 DNA sequence: TGCAGTGCTAGCGCGTTATACGAGCAGTACTTC. It codes for CSASALYEQYF.

The CDR3 sequence: CASSSLAGDRTDTQYF. CDR3 bases: TGTGCCAGTAGTTCGCTCGCGGGAGATCGGACAGATACGCAGTATTTT. The V call is TRBV19, the J call TRBJ2-3; 7 bases are shared with TRBD2. Germline loops: CDR1 LNHDA, CDR2 SQIVND (reference sequence). With 5 bases clipped from V and 3 bases from J, the junction kept 11 bases outside the gene matches. CDR3 length: 16 residues.

The chain joins TRBV21-1 to TRBJ2-1; TRBD2, the D gene given by the table, was not confirmed from the DNA. TRBV21-1 is a listed pseudogene. The CDR3 covers 15 residues. CDR3 coding DNA: TGTGCCAGCGACCGGGAGCGTGTCCGGACGGATGAGCAGTTCTTC. As protein: CASDRERVRTDEQFF.

As to this clone: The junction departs from germline at one end; a sequencing error may be responsible. The rearrangement links TRBV28 to TRBJ1-2, with D tentatively TRBD1 (6 bases). The CDR3 is 14 amino acids. Germline V lookup: CDR1 MDHEN, CDR2 SYDVKM. CDR3 sequence (DNA): TGTGCCAGCAGATTATGGGGGGACACCTATGGCTACACCTTC. Its translation is CASRLWGDTYGYTF.

This clone was observed once. The chain is built from TRBV6-6 and TRBJ1-2, with TRBD1 as a possible D gene (6 bases). V lost 10 bases and J lost 1, with 16 bases in between. In germline, CDR1 is MNHNY, CDR2 SVGAGI (reference sequence). The CDR3 totals 14 residues. As DNA, the CDR3 is TGTGCCACGCTTCCGGGACACCGTAACTATGGCTACACCTTC. Its translation: CATLPGHRNYGYTF.

The chain links TRBV28 to TRBJ2-3, with 11 bases that match TRBD1. The CDR3 spans 15 residues. Germline values: CDR1 MDHEN, CDR2 SYDVKM. The ends lost 7 bases at V and 6 bases at J; junction bases unmatched: 9. In DNA form, the CDR3 reads TGTGCCAGCACCCTACCCGGGACAGGGGGGGATACGCAGTATTTT. This encodes CASTLPGTGGDTQYF. The whole variable domain, remainder taken from reference TRBV28 and TRBJ2-3, is DVKVTQSSRYLVKRTGEKVFLECVQDMDHENMFWYRQDPGLGLRLIYFSYDVKMKEKGDIPEGYSVSREKKERFSLILESASTNQTSMYLCASTLPGTGGDTQYFGPGTRLTVL.

This clone has just one count. This sequence joins TRBV13 and TRBJ2-7, with 10 bases that match TRBD1. This CDR3 spans 15 amino acids. The junction had 3 bases not matched to a gene; V was cut back by 1 base and J by 3 bases. Germline CDR1 is PRHDT and CDR2 is FYEKMQ (reference sequence). The CDR3 is CASSLAGTGVYEQYF. The CDR3 DNA follows: TGTGCCAGCAGCTTAGCGGGGACAGGGGTCTACGAGCAGTACTTC.

The chain couples TRBV5-4 to TRBJ2-1; 7 bases fit TRBD2. The CDR3 runs 16 residues. V was clipped by 0 bases and J by 5 bases; unmatched bases: 8. The germline CDR1 and CDR2 sequences are SGHNT and YYREEE (reference sequence). DNA of the CDR3: TGTGCCAGCAGCTTGGCCGGGGGAGGGCCGCACAATGAGCAGTTCTTC. Amino acids: CASSLAGGGPHNEQFF.